Following are 13 T cell receptor beta chains from one sample sequenced in a study of blood T cell repertoires in COVID-19. Repertoires were generated with immunoSEQ multiplex PCR, while TCRdb's copy carries only in-frame clones and drops some. The data hold more than 85,000 clones, with 75% to 90% observed a single time. Sequenced input: peripheral blood. The receptors were sampled from a human donor in a cohort sampled during active COVID-19.

This clone showed up just a few times. The same CDR3 also results from other DNA sequences found in this sample. The chain combines TRBV7-9 with TRBJ1-5; D call uncertain. Per germline, CDR1 SEHNR and CDR2 FQNEAQ (reference sequence). The length of the CDR3 is 14 residues. Trimming pared 0 bases from V and 4 bases from J, leaving 7 bases between. CDR3 nucleotide sequence: TGTGCCAGCAGCTTAGCGTCGGGGAATCAGCCCCAGCATTTT. This encodes CASSLASGNQPQHF.

V and J are TRBV5-1 and TRBJ2-5; D unresolved. V lost 0 bases to trimming and J lost 5 bases, with 5 bases between them. The CDR3 has 12 amino acids. The germline V gene encodes CDR1 SGHRS and CDR2 YFSETQ. The CDR3 region is CASSLGSETQYF. The CDR3 bases are TGCGCCAGCAGCTTGGGTAGTGAGACCCAGTACTTC.

V and J are TRBV7-8 and TRBJ2-7; 9 bases agree with TRBD1. There are 14 residues in the CDR3. Germline loops: CDR1 SGHVS, CDR2 FQNEAQ. The trim removed 4 bases at V and 6 bases at J, leaving 7 bases unmatched. CDR3 sequence: CASSSQGARGEQYF. The CDR3, as DNA: TGTGCCAGCAGCTCACAGGGGGCTAGAGGCGAGCAGTACTTC.

This chain links TRBV10-3 with TRBJ2-6, with D tentatively TRBD2 (5 bases). The germline CDR1 and CDR2 sequences are ENHRY and SYGVKD. This CDR3 is built from 15 residues. V was clipped by 3 bases and J by 3 bases, with 9 bases between them. Here the CDR3 DNA reads TGTGCCATCAGTGATTCGGGGTATGGGGCCAACGTCCTGACTTTC. Its translation is CAISDSGYGANVLTF.

In DNA, the CDR3 is TGTGCCATCAGTGAGGGGGGACTAGCCTTACGCTCCTACGAGCAGTACTTC. Its translation: CAISEGGLALRSYEQYF. J is TRBJ2-7 and V is TRBV10-3; 9 bases fit TRBD2. The junction had 8 bases not matched to a gene; V was cut back by 2 bases and J by 0 bases. The CDR3 is 17 amino acids. Germline loops: CDR1 ENHRY, CDR2 SYGVKD.

This clone was seen more than once but under ten times. The genes are TRBV6-1 and TRBJ2-7, with 11 bases matching TRBD1. Trimming cost V 0 bases and J 3 bases; bases outside gene matches: 1. The CDR3 loop spans 15 amino acids. In germline, CDR1 is MNHNS, CDR2 SASEGT. The CDR3 sequence is CASSEAGTGGYEQYF. CDR3 nucleotide sequence: TGTGCCAGCAGTGAAGCCGGGACAGGGGGCTACGAGCAGTACTTC.

The rearrangement uses TRBV20-1 and TRBJ1-4; maybe TRBD1 (5 bases). V dropped 3 bases and J dropped 6 bases, with 17 bases sitting between them. CDR1 is DFQATT and CDR2 is SNEGSKA in the germline V gene (reference sequence). This CDR3 spans 15 amino acids. The CDR3 reads CSASEPRGVDEKLFF. The CDR3 bases are TGCAGTGCTAGTGAGCCTCGGGGGGTTGATGAAAAACTGTTTTTT.

This clone was recorded only once. V gene TRBV4-1 combines with J gene TRBJ2-5; perhaps TRBD2 as D (5 bases). Germline CDR1 and CDR2: MGHRA and YSYEKL. The CDR3 runs to 14 residues. Trimming shortened V by 2 bases and J by 5 bases, and 12 bases separated the two germline ends. The CDR3 DNA is TGCGCCAGCAGCCAAAACCCCGGGGAGGAGACCCAGTACTTC. Its protein product is CASSQNPGEETQYF.

Regarding this clone: Other DNA sequences from this sample encode an identical CDR3 as well. V is TRBV11-3 and J is TRBJ1-1; D unclear. V was clipped by 0 bases and J by 10 bases, with 9 bases between them. The CDR3 extends over 12 amino acids. Germline loops: CDR1 SGHNT, CDR2 YENEEA. The CDR3 nucleotides read TGTGCCAGCAGCTTAGATCGCGGAAGAGCTTTCTTT. Translated: CASSLDRGRAFF.

The chain combines TRBV12-5 with TRBJ1-4; the D gene is possibly TRBD1 (6 bases). The CDR3 has 14 residues. Germline values: CDR1 LGHNT, CDR2 FRNRAP. V lost 7 bases and J 8 bases, leaving 17 bases between the germline ends. The CDR3 sequence: CASAQGLMSEKLFF. CDR3 DNA: TGTGCTAGTGCCCAGGGGTTGATGAGCGAAAAACTGTTTTTT. Filled out from reference TRBV12-5 and TRBJ1-4, the complete variable domain reads DARVTQTPRHKVTEMGQEVTMRCQPILGHNTVFWYRQTMMQGLELLAYFRNRAPLDDSGMPKDRFSAEMPDATLATLKIQPSEPRDSAVYFCASAQGLMSEKLFFGSGTQLSVL.

The chain combines TRBV5-1 with TRBJ2-4; TRBD2 might be the D (5 bases). Germline CDR1 is SGHRS and CDR2 is YFSETQ. Trimming left V 4 bases short and J 4 bases short, with 18 bases between. The CDR3 is 16 residues long. CDR3 loop: CASSPSPTRSKNIQYF. As DNA, the CDR3 is TGCGCCAGCAGCCCTAGCCCTACTAGGTCTAAAAACATTCAGTACTTC.

The V call is TRBV5-1, the J call TRBJ2-1; TRBD2 aligns across 9 bases. CDR1 and CDR2 from the germline V gene are SGHRS and YFSETQ. This CDR3 has 20 residues. V lost 4 bases to trimming and J lost 10 bases; unmatched junction nucleotides: 27. The CDR3 DNA is TGCGCCAGCAGCCGCGCCAGGGGGGCTAGCGGGACCCTGCTGTCGGGAGAGCAGTTCTTC. Translation gives CASSRARGASGTLLSGEQFF.

The V and J genes are TRBV7-9 and TRBJ2-3; D possibly corresponds to TRBD1 (6 bases). This CDR3 contains 12 residues. Trimming took 5 bases from V and 7 from J, leaving 10 bases between them. Germline V gene data show CDR1 as SEHNR and CDR2 as FQNEAQ (reference sequence). The CDR3 reads CASSTGRYTQYF. DNA for the CDR3: TGTGCCAGCAGCACAGGGCGATATACGCAGTATTTT. Using reference TRBV7-9 and TRBJ2-3 for the parts outside the CDR3, the full variable domain is DTGVSQNPRHKITKRGQNVTFRCDPISEHNRLYWYRQTLGQGPEFLTYFQNEAQLEKSRLLSDRFSAERPKGSFSTLEIQRTEQGDSAMYLCASSTGRYTQYFGPGTRLTVL.